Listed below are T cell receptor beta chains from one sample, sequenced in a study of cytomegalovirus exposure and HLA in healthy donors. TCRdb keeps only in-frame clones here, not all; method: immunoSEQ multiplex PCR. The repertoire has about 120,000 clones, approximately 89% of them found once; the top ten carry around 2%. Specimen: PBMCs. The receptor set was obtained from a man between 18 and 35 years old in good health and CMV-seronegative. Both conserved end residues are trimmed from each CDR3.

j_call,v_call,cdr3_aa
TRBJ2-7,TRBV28,ASSLLGGTISYEQY
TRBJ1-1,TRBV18,ASSPDRDTEAF
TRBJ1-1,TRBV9,ASSLGTGYGAF
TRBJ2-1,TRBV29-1,SVLGGTSVFEQF
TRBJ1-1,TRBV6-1,ASSEGPGGDTEAF
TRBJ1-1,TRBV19,ASSMEEEWRTEAF
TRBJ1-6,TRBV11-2,ASSPGDSPLH
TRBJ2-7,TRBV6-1,ASSPQGPSYEQY
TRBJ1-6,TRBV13,ASSLVSGRGQSPLH
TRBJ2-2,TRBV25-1,ASRTGVTGELF
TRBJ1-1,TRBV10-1,ASSEGGAGLGEAF
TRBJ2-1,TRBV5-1,ASSLTGTSGNNEQF
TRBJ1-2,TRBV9,ASSAGTGDYGYT
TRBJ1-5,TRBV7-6,ASSSGQASQPQH
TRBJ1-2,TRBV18,ASSPSSGSDGYT
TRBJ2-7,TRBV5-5,ASSAGLAGTYEQY
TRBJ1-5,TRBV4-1,ASSHSQASNQPQH
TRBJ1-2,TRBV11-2,ASSPLRTRGYT
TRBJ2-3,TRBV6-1,ASSGLAGGTDTQY
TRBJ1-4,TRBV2,ASSSFLGQGDEKLF
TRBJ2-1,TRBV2,ASRELAGGVNEQF
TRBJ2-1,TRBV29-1,SVGPSGVENEQF
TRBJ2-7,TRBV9,ASSVDRGVTYEQY
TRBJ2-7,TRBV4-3,ASSQGGSSYEQY
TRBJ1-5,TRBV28,ASTQRGEDQPQH
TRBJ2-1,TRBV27,ASTPGTGYNEQF
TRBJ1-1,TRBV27,ASSLRPRTGEPEAF
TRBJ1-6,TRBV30,AWKGVYSPLH
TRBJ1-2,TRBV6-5,ASSPSGRGYGYT
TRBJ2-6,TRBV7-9,ASEPGRDRAHGGANVLT
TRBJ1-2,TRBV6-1,ASSEAAAGTYGYT
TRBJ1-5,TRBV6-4,ASSDNPGVGNQPQH
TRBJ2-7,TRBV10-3,AITATGASYEQY
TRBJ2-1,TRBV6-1,ASSEMTGRGTF
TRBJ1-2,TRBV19,ASRGEGQDYGYT
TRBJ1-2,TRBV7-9,ASRSTGGGGYGYT
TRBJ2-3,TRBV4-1,ASSQDLTGFTDTQY
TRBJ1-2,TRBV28,ASSFDRGHGYT
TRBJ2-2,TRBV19,ASSTGGGYTGELF
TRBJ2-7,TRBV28,ASSQPSGAFSYEQY
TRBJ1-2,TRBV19,ASSMYQTDYGYT
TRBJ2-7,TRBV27,ASSLITGTSGYEQY
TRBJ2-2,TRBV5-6,ASSRGGYTGELF
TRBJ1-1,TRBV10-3,AISGTGGSSTEAF
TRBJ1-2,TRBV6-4,ASSTGTGSGYT